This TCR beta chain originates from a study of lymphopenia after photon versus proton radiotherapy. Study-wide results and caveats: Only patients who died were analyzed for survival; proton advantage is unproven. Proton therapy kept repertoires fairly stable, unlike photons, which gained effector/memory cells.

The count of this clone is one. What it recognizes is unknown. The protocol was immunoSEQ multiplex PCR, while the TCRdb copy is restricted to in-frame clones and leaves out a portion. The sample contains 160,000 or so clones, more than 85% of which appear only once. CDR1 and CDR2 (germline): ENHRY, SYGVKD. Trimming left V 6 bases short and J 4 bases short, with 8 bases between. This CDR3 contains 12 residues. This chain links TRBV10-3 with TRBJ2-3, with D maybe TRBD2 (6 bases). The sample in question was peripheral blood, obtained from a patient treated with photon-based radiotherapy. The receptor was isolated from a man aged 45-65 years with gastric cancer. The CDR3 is CAIRGGPDTQYF. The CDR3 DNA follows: TGTGCCATCAGGGGAGGACCAGATACGCAGTATTTT.